A selection of T cell receptor beta chains follows, all from one sample in a study of T-cell memory formation after mild COVID-19. TCRdb re-analysed the 5' RACE reads in MiXCR, keeping a single row per CDR3 protein. The sample holds 150,000 to 200,000 distinct CDR3 sequences, roughly 13% seen once. Sequencing used PBMCs or a T cell subset sorted from them (not recorded which). All receptors derive from a young man who had mild COVID-19 (a few samples of this study predate the infection). Cell type and time point are not known. CDR3s include the opening cysteine and the closing phenylalanine or tryptophan.

>TRBV7-2|TRBJ2-5
CASSFNNRRSGETQYF
>TRBV3-1|TRBJ2-2
CASSQGVDTGELFF
>TRBV7-9|TRBJ1-5
CASSLGPSYSNQPQHF
>TRBV6-2/TRBV6-3|TRBJ2-3
CASSPLRGIDTQYF
>TRBV7-2|TRBJ2-3
CASSLLQATDTQYF
>TRBV7-2|TRBJ1-4
CASSAARPGSEKLFF
>TRBV7-2|TRBJ1-1
CASSSGQGATEAFF
>TRBV7-2|TRBJ2-1
CASSLDAGGPYNEQFF
>TRBV6-5|TRBJ2-1
CASSYSGAGDNEQFF
>TRBV7-3|TRBJ1-1
CASSSGMNTEAFF
>TRBV7-2|TRBJ2-7
CASTGGTSGREQYF
>TRBV12-3/TRBV12-4|TRBJ1-2
CASSVSGRRHTF
>TRBV27|TRBJ1-5
CASSLWGTVNSNQPQHF
>TRBV7-9|TRBJ2-2
CASLGTAATGELFF
>TRBV20-1|TRBJ2-1
CSARWGISSYNEQFF
>TRBV5-1|TRBJ2-1
CASSLGQGNRFF
>TRBV20-1|TRBJ2-2
CSARLAGVGGELFF
>TRBV5-1|TRBJ2-1
CASSPTEANEQFF
>TRBV3-1|TRBJ1-2
CASSKGTGSYGYTF
>TRBV5-1|TRBJ2-3
CASIPGRMSTDTQYF
>TRBV7-9|TRBJ1-4
CASSLGGSWGEKLFF
>TRBV3-1|TRBJ1-1
CASSSYAGLKNTEAFF
>TRBV12-3/TRBV12-4|TRBJ1-1
CASSLSSTGWNTEAFF
>TRBV20-1|TRBJ2-3
CSATGFGLDTKYF
>TRBV29-1|TRBJ2-5
CSGGGETQYF
>TRBV6-2/TRBV6-3|TRBJ2-1
CASGTAVNEQFF
>TRBV20-1|TRBJ1-6
CSSKDVYNSPLHF
>TRBV7-2|TRBJ2-7
CASSQVTGGTYEQYF
>TRBV7-6|TRBJ2-1
CASSLEGGGSSYNEQFF
>TRBV4-1|TRBJ2-3
CASSPGGVAVTDTQYF
>TRBV28|TRBJ1-1
CASSPDRASQAFF
>TRBV2|TRBJ2-3
CASSVPQGDTQYF
>TRBV20-1|TRBJ1-1
CSARTTEAFF
>TRBV7-2|TRBJ1-1
CASSPREGRVTEAFF
>TRBV5-6|TRBJ2-7
CASSFRQGVTYEQYF
>TRBV18|TRBJ1-5
CASSPETGQPQHF
>TRBV15|TRBJ1-5
CATSAGTLSNQPQHF
>TRBV5-1|TRBJ2-1
CASSETGTSYNEQFF
>TRBV7-2|TRBJ2-3
CASSQIAGGQADTQYF
>TRBV5-1|TRBJ2-6
CASSLEHVSSGANVLTF
>TRBV5-6|TRBJ2-5
CASGDGGRETQYF
>TRBV10-1|TRBJ2-3
CASSESRGQYRTDTQYF
>TRBV7-9|TRBJ2-1
CASSPGTGNLHEQFF
>TRBV7-7|TRBJ2-5
CASSSGGIGKETQYF
>TRBV18|TRBJ1-1
CASTTGPNTEAFF
>TRBV7-9|TRBJ2-3
CASSPRGGYTDTQYF
>TRBV6-5|TRBJ1-1
CASSPRGWDTEAFF
>TRBV30|TRBJ1-2
CAWRRPNNYGYTF
>TRBV9|TRBJ2-2
CASSGLMRSGELFF
>TRBV18|TRBJ2-3
CASSPNRAGTDTQYF
>TRBV6-2/TRBV6-3|TRBJ1-1
CASKTRWGTEAFF
>TRBV29-1|TRBJ2-5
CSVAQGAGQETQYF
>TRBV3-1|TRBJ1-3
CASSQTSGLSGNTIYF
>TRBV10-2|TRBJ1-1
CASSEAGKGTEAFF
>TRBV7-9|TRBJ2-1
CASSLRGGHEQFF
>TRBV28|TRBJ2-1
CASSLYPRGEVDNEQFF
>TRBV7-9|TRBJ2-3
CASSPPGLITDTQYF